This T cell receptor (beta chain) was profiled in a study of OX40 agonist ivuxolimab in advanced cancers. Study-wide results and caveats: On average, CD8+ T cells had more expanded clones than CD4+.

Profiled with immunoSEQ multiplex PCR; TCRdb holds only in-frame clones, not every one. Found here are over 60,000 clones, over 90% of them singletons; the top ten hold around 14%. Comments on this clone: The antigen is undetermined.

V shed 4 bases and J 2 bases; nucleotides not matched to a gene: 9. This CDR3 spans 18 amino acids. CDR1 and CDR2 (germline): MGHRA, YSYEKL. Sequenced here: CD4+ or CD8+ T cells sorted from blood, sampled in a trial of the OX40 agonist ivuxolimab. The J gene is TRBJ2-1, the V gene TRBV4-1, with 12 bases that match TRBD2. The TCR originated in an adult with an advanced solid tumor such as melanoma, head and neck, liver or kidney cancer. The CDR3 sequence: CASSRVPGLAGTYNEQFF. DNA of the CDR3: TGCGCCAGCAGCCGAGTTCCGGGACTAGCGGGTACCTACAATGAGCAGTTCTTC.